Many counts were recorded for the clone carrying this T cell receptor beta chain. Its cognate antigen is unknown. TCRdb re-called the reads through MiXCR, storing one row per CDR3 protein. Here the sample spans about 110,000 distinct CDR3 sequences, roughly 31% being singletons. These data come from a study of T cell repertoires in cytomegalovirus infection. Study background: The authors relied on CMV epitopes, both recently identified HLA-C-restricted and well-studied HLA-B-restricted. From public TCR beta signatures came an indication of both CMV infection and matching HLA type. Study results and limitations: The ex vivo response was dominated by HLA-C-restricted CMV-specific TCR beta clonotypes. CMV carriers with the relevant HLA were identified by cumulative public TCR beta family frequency.

The receptor was derived from a human donor in good health (CMV status not recorded). Some clones in this sample may be carry-over from other donors' samples. The specimen was CD8+ T cells from cultured PBMCs, collected from culture after CMV antigen stimulation.

CDR3 amino acids: CASSLGTDYNYGYTF. The DNA for the CDR3 is TGTGCCAGCAGCTTAGGGACGGATTACAACTATGGCTACACCTTC. This chain uses TRBV7-9 with TRBJ1-2; D unresolved. The CDR3 is 15 amino acids. With 1 base removed from V and 2 bases from J, the gap between germline ends came to 11 bases. Germline V gene data show CDR1 as SEHNR and CDR2 as FQNEAQ (reference sequence).